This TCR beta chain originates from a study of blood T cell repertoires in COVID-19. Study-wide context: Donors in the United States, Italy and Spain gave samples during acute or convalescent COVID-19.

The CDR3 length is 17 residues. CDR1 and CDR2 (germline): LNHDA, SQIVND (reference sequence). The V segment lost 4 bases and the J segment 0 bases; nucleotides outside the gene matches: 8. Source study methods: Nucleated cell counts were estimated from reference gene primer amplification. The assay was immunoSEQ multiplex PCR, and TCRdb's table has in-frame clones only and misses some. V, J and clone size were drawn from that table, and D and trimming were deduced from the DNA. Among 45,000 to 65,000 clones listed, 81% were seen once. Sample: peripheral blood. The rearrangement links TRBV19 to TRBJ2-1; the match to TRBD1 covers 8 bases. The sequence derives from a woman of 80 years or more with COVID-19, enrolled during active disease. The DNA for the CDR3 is TGTGCCAGTAGTAAGTCGAGGACAGGGCGCTCCTACAATGAGCAGTTCTTC. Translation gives CASSKSRTGRSYNEQFF.